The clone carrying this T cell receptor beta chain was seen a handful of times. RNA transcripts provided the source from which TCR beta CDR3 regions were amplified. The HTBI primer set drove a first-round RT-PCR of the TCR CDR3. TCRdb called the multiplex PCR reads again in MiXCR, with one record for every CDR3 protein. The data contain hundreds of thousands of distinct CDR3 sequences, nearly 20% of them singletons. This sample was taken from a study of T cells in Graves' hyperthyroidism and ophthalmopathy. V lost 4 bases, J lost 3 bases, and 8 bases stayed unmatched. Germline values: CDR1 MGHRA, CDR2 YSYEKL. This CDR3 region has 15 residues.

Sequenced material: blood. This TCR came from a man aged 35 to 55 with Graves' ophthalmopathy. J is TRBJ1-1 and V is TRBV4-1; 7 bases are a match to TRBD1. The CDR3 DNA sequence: TGCGCCAGCAGCCTTCAACAGGGGACGGACACTGAAGCTTTCTTT. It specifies CASSLQQGTDTEAFF.